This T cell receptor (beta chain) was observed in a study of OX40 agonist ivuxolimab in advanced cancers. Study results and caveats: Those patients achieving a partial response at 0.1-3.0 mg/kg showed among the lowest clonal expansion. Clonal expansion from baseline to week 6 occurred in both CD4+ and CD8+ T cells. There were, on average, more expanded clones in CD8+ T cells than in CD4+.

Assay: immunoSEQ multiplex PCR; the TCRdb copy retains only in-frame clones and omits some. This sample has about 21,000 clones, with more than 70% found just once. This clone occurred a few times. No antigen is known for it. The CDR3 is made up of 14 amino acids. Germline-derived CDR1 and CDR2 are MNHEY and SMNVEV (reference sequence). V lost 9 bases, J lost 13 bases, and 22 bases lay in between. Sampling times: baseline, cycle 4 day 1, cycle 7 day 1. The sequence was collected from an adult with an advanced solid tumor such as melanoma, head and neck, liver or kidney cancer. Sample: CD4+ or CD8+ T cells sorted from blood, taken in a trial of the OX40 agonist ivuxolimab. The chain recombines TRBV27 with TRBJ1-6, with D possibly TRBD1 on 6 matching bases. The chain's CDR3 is CASGPQGPRLPLHF. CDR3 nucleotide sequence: TGTGCCAGTGGGCCCCAGGGGCCGCGTCTCCCCCTCCACTTT.